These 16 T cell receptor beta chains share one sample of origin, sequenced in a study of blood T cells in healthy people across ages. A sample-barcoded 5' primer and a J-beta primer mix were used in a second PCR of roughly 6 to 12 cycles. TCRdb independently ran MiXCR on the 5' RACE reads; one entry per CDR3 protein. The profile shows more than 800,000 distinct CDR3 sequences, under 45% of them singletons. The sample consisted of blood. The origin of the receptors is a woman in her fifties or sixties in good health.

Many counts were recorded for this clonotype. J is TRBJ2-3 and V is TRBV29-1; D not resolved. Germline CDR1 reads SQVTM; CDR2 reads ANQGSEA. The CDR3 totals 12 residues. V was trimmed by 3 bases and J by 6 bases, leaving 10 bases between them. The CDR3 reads CSVDLAADTQYF. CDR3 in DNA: TGCAGCGTTGATCTTGCAGCGGATACGCAGTATTTT.

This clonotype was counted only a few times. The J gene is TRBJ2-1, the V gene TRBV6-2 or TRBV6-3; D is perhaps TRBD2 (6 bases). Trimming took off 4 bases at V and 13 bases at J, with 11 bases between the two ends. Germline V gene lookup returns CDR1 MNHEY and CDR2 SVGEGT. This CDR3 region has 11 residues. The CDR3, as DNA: TGTGCCAGCAGTTCGGGACTCCGACAGTTCTTC. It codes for CASSSGLRQFF.

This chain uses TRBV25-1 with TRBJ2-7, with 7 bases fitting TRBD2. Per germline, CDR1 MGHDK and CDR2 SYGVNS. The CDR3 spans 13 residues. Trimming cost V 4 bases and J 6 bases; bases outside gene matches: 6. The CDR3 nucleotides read TGTGCCAGCAGTGCCGGGGGGAAGGGCGAGCAGTACTTC. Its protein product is CASSAGGKGEQYF.

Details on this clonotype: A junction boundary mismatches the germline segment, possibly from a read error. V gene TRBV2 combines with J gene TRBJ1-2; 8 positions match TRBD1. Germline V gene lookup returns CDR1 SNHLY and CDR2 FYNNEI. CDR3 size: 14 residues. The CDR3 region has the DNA TGTGTCAGCAGGGTTCAGGGGGCACTCTATGGCTACACCTTC. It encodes CVSRVQGALYGYTF.

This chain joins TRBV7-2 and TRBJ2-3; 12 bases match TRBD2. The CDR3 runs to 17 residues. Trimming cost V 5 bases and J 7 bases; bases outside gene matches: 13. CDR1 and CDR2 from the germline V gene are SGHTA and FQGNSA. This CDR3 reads CASSLGAPTSGRYTQYF. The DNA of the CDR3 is TGTGCCAGCAGCCTAGGGGCGCCGACTAGCGGGAGATATACGCAGTATTTT.

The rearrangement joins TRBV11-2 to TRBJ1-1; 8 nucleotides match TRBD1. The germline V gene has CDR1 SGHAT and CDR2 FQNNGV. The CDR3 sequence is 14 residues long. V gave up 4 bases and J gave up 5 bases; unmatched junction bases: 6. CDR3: CASSSGQGKTEAFF. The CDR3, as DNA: TGTGCCAGCAGCTCTGGACAGGGAAAGACTGAAGCTTTCTTT.

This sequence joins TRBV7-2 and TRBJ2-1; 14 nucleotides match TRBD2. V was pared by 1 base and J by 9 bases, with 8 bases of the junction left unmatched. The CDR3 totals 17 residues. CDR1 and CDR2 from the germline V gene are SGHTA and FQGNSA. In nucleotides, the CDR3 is TGTGCCAGCAGCTTAGTGGTGGGACTAGCGGGAGCATCTGAGCAGTTCTTC. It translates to CASSLVVGLAGASEQFF.

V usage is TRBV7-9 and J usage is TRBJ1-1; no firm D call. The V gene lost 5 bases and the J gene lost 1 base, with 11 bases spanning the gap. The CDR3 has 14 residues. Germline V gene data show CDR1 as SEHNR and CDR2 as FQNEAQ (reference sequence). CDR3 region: CASSRGGRNTEAFF. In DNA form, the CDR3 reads TGTGCCAGCAGCCGAGGCGGGCGGAACACTGAAGCTTTCTTT.

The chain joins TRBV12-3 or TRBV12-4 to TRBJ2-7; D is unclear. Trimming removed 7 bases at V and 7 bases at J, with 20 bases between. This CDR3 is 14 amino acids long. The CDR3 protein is CASTMGLPQREQYF. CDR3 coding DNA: TGTGCCAGCACCATGGGCCTACCCCAGAGAGAGCAGTACTTC.

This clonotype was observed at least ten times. The CDR3 nucleotides read TGTGCCAGCAGCCCGAGGACTAGCGGTAATAGGGACGAGCAGTACTTC. Translation gives CASSPRTSGNRDEQYF. V gene TRBV6-5 combines with J gene TRBJ2-7, with 10 bases fitting TRBD2. The length of the CDR3 is 16 residues. The V gene end was trimmed by 6 bases and the J gene end by 5 bases; junction bases not matched to a gene: 13. Germline CDR1 reads MNHEY; CDR2 reads SVGAGI.

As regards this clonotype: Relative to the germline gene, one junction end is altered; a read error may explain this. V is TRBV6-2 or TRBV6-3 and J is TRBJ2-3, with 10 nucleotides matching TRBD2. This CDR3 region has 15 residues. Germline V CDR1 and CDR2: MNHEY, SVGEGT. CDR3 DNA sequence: TGTGCCAGCAGTTATGGGACTAGCGCCACAGATATGCAGTATTTT. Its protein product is CASSYGTSATDMQYF.

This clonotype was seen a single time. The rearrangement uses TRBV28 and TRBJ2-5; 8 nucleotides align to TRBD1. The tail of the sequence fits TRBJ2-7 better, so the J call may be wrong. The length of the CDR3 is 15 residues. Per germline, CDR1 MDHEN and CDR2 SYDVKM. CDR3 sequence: CASSSGLGTGYEQYF. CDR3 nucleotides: TGTGCCAGCAGTTCCGGCCTAGGGACAGGTTACGAGCAGTACTTC.

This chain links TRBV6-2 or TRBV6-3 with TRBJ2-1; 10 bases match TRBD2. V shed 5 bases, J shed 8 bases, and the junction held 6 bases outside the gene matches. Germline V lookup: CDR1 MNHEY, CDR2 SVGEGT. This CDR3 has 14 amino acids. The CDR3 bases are TGTGCCAGCAGTGGGACTAGCGTCTCCCATGAGCAGTTCTTC. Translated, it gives CASSGTSVSHEQFF.

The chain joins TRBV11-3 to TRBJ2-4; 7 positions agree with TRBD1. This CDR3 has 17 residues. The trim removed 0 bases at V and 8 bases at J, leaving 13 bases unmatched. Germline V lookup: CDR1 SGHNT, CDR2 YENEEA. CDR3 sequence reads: CASSLDNRGISWDIQYF. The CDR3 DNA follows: TGTGCCAGCAGCTTAGATAACAGGGGAATATCGTGGGACATTCAGTACTTC.

CDR3 DNA sequence: TGTGCCAGCAGTGAAGACGGGCTAGCGCGATACAATGAGCAGTTCTTC. Its translation is CASSEDGLARYNEQFF. The chain uses TRBV6-1 and TRBJ2-1, with a weak D call TRBD2 (6 bases). V was trimmed by 1 base and J by 4 bases, leaving 14 bases between them. The germline CDR1 and CDR2 sequences are MNHNS and SASEGT. The CDR3 is 16 residues long.

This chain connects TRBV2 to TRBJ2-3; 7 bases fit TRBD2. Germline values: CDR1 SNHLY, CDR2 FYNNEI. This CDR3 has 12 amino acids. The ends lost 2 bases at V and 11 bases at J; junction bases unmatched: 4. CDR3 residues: CASSESGNEQYF. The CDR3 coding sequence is TGTGCCAGCAGTGAAAGCGGGAACGAGCAGTATTTT.